The 26 T cell receptor beta chains below were found in one sample sequenced in a study of stem cell transplantation in POMP-related autoinflammatory disease. Using immunoSEQ multiplex PCR, the repertoire was profiled, and TCRdb retains in-frame clones only, with some absent. The top ten hold approximately 0.72% of the sample, which has about 32,000 clones, around 88% seen once. The sample was CD4+ T cells from PBMCs, taken before stem cell transplantation. The receptors shown here come from a human donor with POMP-related autoinflammation and immune dysregulation (PRAID).

The DNA of the CDR3 is TGTGCCAGCAGTGTACAGACTAGCGGGGCCTCCTACGAGCAGTACTTC. Its protein is CASSVQTSGASYEQYF. This chain joins TRBV6-1 and TRBJ2-7, with 11 bases matching TRBD2. Germline-derived CDR1 and CDR2 are MNHNS and SASEGT. V lost 4 bases and J lost 0; bases outside the gene matches: 5. CDR3 length: 16 residues.

A few counts support this clone. J is TRBJ2-1 and V is TRBV9, with 7 bases fitting TRBD2. Germline-derived CDR1 and CDR2 are SGDLS and YYNGEE. CDR3 size: 16 residues. The V gene end was trimmed by 4 bases and the J gene end by 0 bases; junction bases not matched to a gene: 7. The CDR3 is CASSPGLSSSYNEQFF. The CDR3, as DNA: TGTGCCAGCAGCCCGGGACTATCGAGCTCCTACAATGAGCAGTTCTTC.

V gene TRBV29-1 combines with J gene TRBJ2-3; a possible D gene is TRBD1 (6 bases). Trimming shortened V by 4 bases and J by 2 bases, and 13 bases separated the two germline ends. This CDR3 comprises 14 residues. Germline-derived CDR1 and CDR2 are SQVTM and ANQGSEA. CDR3 DNA: TGCAGCGTTGGGAAGGGGACAATCACAGATACGCAGTATTTT. It translates to CSVGKGTITDTQYF.

This rearrangement joins TRBV7-9 to TRBJ2-7; D may be TRBD2 (6 bases). CDR1 and CDR2 from the germline V gene are SEHNR and FQNEAQ (reference sequence). This CDR3 has 15 amino acids. Trimming took off 5 bases at V and 3 bases at J, with 17 bases between the two ends. The DNA of the CDR3 is TGTGCCAGCAGCCCCGGGCGGAGTAGCGGCTACGAGCAGTACTTC. Translated: CASSPGRSSGYEQYF. Filled out from reference TRBV7-9 and TRBJ2-7, the complete variable domain reads DTGVSQNPRHKITKRGQNVTFRCDPISEHNRLYWYRQTLGQGPEFLTYFQNEAQLEKSRLLSDRFSAERPKGSFSTLEIQRTEQGDSAMYLCASSPGRSSGYEQYFGPGTRLTVT.

The rearrangement joins TRBV5-1 to TRBJ2-5; D ambiguous. There are 11 residues in the CDR3. Germline V gives CDR1 SGHRS, CDR2 YFSETQ. V was clipped by 2 bases and J by 5 bases, with 4 bases between them. The CDR3 protein is CASSFGETQYF. The DNA of the CDR3 is TGCGCCAGCAGCTTCGGGGAGACCCAGTACTTC.

The chain joins TRBV7-9 to TRBJ1-1; D unresolved. The V and J ends lost 1 base and 10 bases respectively, with 10 bases between them. The CDR3 is 12 amino acids. Germline CDR1 is SEHNR and CDR2 is FQNEAQ (reference sequence). This chain's CDR3 is CASSLEGGRAFF. The CDR3, as DNA: TGTGCCAGCAGCTTAGAAGGAGGTAGAGCTTTCTTT.

The V and J genes are TRBV13 and TRBJ1-6; D may be TRBD1 (5 bases). The V gene lost 2 bases and the J gene lost 0 bases, with 8 bases spanning the gap. Germline CDR1 PRHDT, CDR2 FYEKMQ (reference sequence). The CDR3 loop spans 16 amino acids. CDR3 sequence (DNA): TGTGCCAGCAGCTTAAAGGGGAGCTCCTATAATTCACCCCTCCACTTT. Translating it yields CASSLKGSSYNSPLHF.

V usage is TRBV28 and J usage is TRBJ2-2, with 8 bases that match TRBD2. Germline trimming cut 4 bases from V and 1 base from J; bases unmatched to any gene: 2. The CDR3 has 15 residues. Looked up from germline, CDR1 is MDHEN and CDR2 is SYDVKM. The CDR3 DNA sequence: TGTGCCAGCAGTTCACTAGCGGTGAACACCGGGGAGCTGTTTTTT. The encoded protein is CASSSLAVNTGELFF.

The rearrangement uses TRBV18 and TRBJ2-5, with no clear D. In germline, CDR1 is KGHSH, CDR2 LQKENI. This CDR3 has 15 residues. The V end lost 2 bases, the J end lost 0 bases, and 10 bases lay between the germline ends. The CDR3 is CASSPTKLHQETQYF. Here the CDR3 DNA reads TGTGCCAGCTCACCAACCAAACTCCACCAAGAGACCCAGTACTTC.

The chain carries TRBV29-1 and TRBJ1-5, with 9 bases aligning to TRBD1. The CDR3 extends over 14 amino acids. V lost 6 bases to trimming and J lost 7 bases; unmatched junction nucleotides: 10. CDR1 and CDR2 from the germline V gene are SQVTM and ANQGSEA. The CDR3 sequence is CSVASDRGSQPQHF. CDR3 coding DNA: TGCAGCGTCGCCTCGGACAGGGGTTCCCAGCCCCAGCATTTT.

This clone was counted a few times. The chain recombines TRBV4-2 with TRBJ1-5; 7 bases match TRBD1. The V and J ends lost 3 bases and 2 bases, in that order; junction bases with no gene match: 4. The length of the CDR3 is 15 residues. Germline V gives CDR1 LGHNA, CDR2 YNFKEQ. The CDR3 region has the DNA TGTGCCAGCAGCCACGTTGACAGGGGCAATCAGCCCCAGCATTTT. Protein sequence: CASSHVDRGNQPQHF.

The gene calls are TRBV19 and TRBJ1-5, with a weak D call TRBD1 (6 bases). CDR3 size: 14 residues. From germline, CDR1 is LNHDA and CDR2 SQIVND (reference sequence). Trimming pared 2 bases from V and 7 bases from J, leaving 12 bases between. This CDR3 is CASSISRTEQPQHF. The CDR3 nucleotides read TGTGCCAGTAGTATATCCCGGACAGAGCAGCCCCAGCATTTT. Using reference TRBV19 and TRBJ1-5 for the parts outside the CDR3, the full variable domain is DGGITQSPKYLFRKEGQNVTLSCEQNLNHDAMYWYRQDPGQGLRLIYYSQIVNDFQKGDIAEGYSVSREKKESFPLTVTSAQKNPTAFYLCASSISRTEQPQHFGDGTRLSIL.

The V and J genes are TRBV18 and TRBJ1-1, with 7 bases identical to TRBD1. V lost 2 bases and J lost 3; bases outside the gene matches: 12. Germline V gene lookup returns CDR1 KGHSH and CDR2 LQKENI. CDR3 size: 17 residues. The CDR3 nucleotides are TGTGCCAGCTCACCAGGGCGGACAGGCTGGGGGGACACTGAAGCTTTCTTT. The encoded protein is CASSPGRTGWGDTEAFF. The entire variable domain, with the rest obtained from reference TRBV18 and TRBJ1-1, is as follows: NAGVMQNPRHLVRRRGQEARLRCSPMKGHSHVYWYRQLPEEGLKFMVYLQKENIIDESGMPKERFSAEFPKEGPSILRIQQVVRGDSAAYFCASSPGRTGWGDTEAFFGQGTRLTVV.

The rearrangement links TRBV5-6 to TRBJ2-7, with D possibly TRBD2 on 6 matching bases. Looked up from germline, CDR1 is SGHDT and CDR2 is YYEEEE. The CDR3 totals 14 residues. V was pared by 2 bases and J by 4 bases, with 13 bases between. The DNA for the CDR3 is TGTGCCAGCAGCTTTTACCGGGAGAATTACGAGCAGTACTTC. Protein: CASSFYRENYEQYF.

V and J are TRBV27 and TRBJ1-3; D remains ambiguous. Trimming pared 6 bases from V and 0 bases from J, leaving 6 bases between. CDR3 size: 13 residues. Germline V gene lookup returns CDR1 MNHEY and CDR2 SMNVEV (reference sequence). The CDR3 DNA sequence: TGTGCCAGCAGCGAGTACTCTGGAAACACCATATATTTT. Translating gives CASSEYSGNTIYF.

The chain combines TRBV6-1 with TRBJ2-7; 8 bases agree with TRBD1. Germline loops: CDR1 MNHNS, CDR2 SASEGT. Trimming removed 3 bases from V and 9 bases from J; junction bases left unmatched: 7. CDR3 length: 13 amino acids. The CDR3 spells CASSDWTGRVQYF. For the CDR3, the DNA is TGTGCCAGCAGTGATTGGACAGGGCGGGTGCAGTACTTC.

This clone was counted between two and nine times. The CDR3 reads CASSLDPGPYSPLHF. CDR3 sequence (DNA): TGCGCCAGCAGCTTGGATCCAGGACCCTATTCACCCCTCCACTTT. V and J are TRBV5-1 and TRBJ1-6; D gene ambiguous. This CDR3 region has 15 residues. From germline, CDR1 is SGHRS and CDR2 YFSETQ. Trimming removed 0 bases at V and 8 bases at J, with 12 bases between.

V is TRBV15 and J is TRBJ2-6, with D hard to call. V was pared by 5 bases and J by 0 bases, with 5 bases between. The CDR3 runs to 14 residues. Germline CDR1 is LNHNV and CDR2 is YYDKDF (reference sequence). The CDR3 reads CATSRFSGANVLTF. The CDR3 DNA reads as TGTGCCACCAGCCGGTTCTCTGGGGCCAACGTCCTGACTTTC.

This chain uses TRBV5-4 with TRBJ2-7; D may be TRBD1 (5 bases). The ends were cut back, 0 bases at V and 2 bases at J, with 9 bases in the middle. The germline gives CDR1 SGHNT, CDR2 YYREEE (reference sequence). This CDR3 has 14 residues. As DNA, the CDR3 is TGTGCCAGCAGCTTGGAGGGGCCTACCTACGAGCAGTACTTC. Its translation: CASSLEGPTYEQYF. The whole variable domain, remainder taken from reference TRBV5-4 and TRBJ2-7, is ETGVTQSPTHLIKTRGQQVTLRCSSQSGHNTVSWYQQALGQGPQFIFQYYREEENGRGNFPPRFSGLQFPNYSSELNVNALELDDSALYLCASSLEGPTYEQYFGPGTRLTVT.

The CDR3 DNA follows: TGTGCCAGCAGCCTGCTGGGGGGGGGAGGACGCGTTAATGAGCAGTTCTTC. The encoded protein is CASSLLGGGGRVNEQFF. V and J are TRBV27 and TRBJ2-1, with 7 bases matching TRBD2. This CDR3 has 17 residues. Germline-derived CDR1 and CDR2 are MNHEY and SMNVEV (reference sequence). The V gene end was trimmed by 6 bases and the J gene end by 7 bases; junction bases not matched to a gene: 18.

The rearrangement links TRBV2 to TRBJ2-5; unclear D gene. V was shortened by 1 base and J by 5 bases, with 2 bases between the two germline ends. Germline V CDR1 and CDR2: SNHLY, FYNNEI. The CDR3 contains 11 residues. CDR3 sequence reads: CASSEGETQYF. The CDR3 bases are TGTGCCAGCAGTGAAGGGGAGACCCAGTACTTC.

The table lists this clone with a few counts. This sequence joins TRBV6-5 and TRBJ1-6, with 8 bases that match TRBD1. The germline CDR1 and CDR2 sequences are MNHEY and SVGAGI. V shed 5 bases and J 6 bases; nucleotides not matched to a gene: 3. CDR3 length equals 14 residues. The CDR3 loop is CASSTGGRNSPLHF. CDR3 DNA sequence: TGTGCCAGCAGTACAGGGGGGCGTAATTCACCCCTCCACTTT.

V gene TRBV5-4 combines with J gene TRBJ2-5, with TRBD1 matching 8 bases. The germline gives CDR1 SGHNT, CDR2 YYREEE (reference sequence). This CDR3 is 15 amino acids long. With 0 bases clipped from V and 2 bases from J, the junction kept 3 bases outside the gene matches. CDR3 sequence: CASSLGQGFQETQYF. CDR3 DNA: TGTGCCAGCAGCTTGGGACAGGGGTTTCAAGAGACCCAGTACTTC.

The chain combines TRBV7-9 with TRBJ1-4; TRBD1 matches 7 bases. Germline assignment: CDR1 SEHNR and CDR2 FQNEAQ (reference sequence). The J segment lost 3 bases and the V segment lost 5 bases, leaving 6 bases of the junction unmatched. The CDR3 consists of 15 residues. The CDR3 here is CASSPTGVPNEKLFF. Written as DNA, the CDR3 is TGTGCCAGCAGCCCCACAGGGGTACCTAATGAAAAACTGTTTTTT.

This sequence joins TRBV5-1 and TRBJ2-3; tentative D call: TRBD2 (6 bases). CDR1 SGHRS and CDR2 YFSETQ come from the germline V gene. This CDR3 spans 12 amino acids. V was pared by 5 bases and J by 8 bases, with 12 bases between. The CDR3 region has the DNA TGCGCCAGCAGATATGATAGCGGTACGCAGTATTTT. Protein product: CASRYDSGTQYF.

The CDR3 region is CSVVPRARGTEAFF. CDR3 DNA: TGCAGCGTTGTACCCAGGGCAAGGGGCACTGAAGCTTTCTTT. This rearrangement joins TRBV29-1 to TRBJ1-1, with D perhaps matching TRBD1 (5 bases). CDR3 length equals 14 residues. Trimming removed 4 bases from V and 4 bases from J, with 16 bases in between. Germline loops: CDR1 SQVTM, CDR2 ANQGSEA.